The 32 T cell receptor beta chains below were found in one sample sequenced in a study of T cell responses to AZD1222 COVID-19 vaccine. Profiling relied on immunoSEQ multiplex PCR, and the TCRdb table lists in-frame clones only, not all of them. The table includes fewer than 120,000 clones, about 90% detected once. Specimen: peripheral blood, collected 28 days after the second AZD1222 dose. The receptors shown here come from an adult who received the AZD1222 COVID-19 vaccine.

This chain links TRBV21-1 with TRBJ2-5; the DNA was not compared with TRBD1, the D call given in the table. TRBV21-1 is listed as a pseudogene. The CDR3 consists of 17 residues. The CDR3 DNA reads TGTGCCAGCAGCAAAGAGGATCGGACAACCTACCAAGAGACCCAGTACTTC. Amino acid sequence: CASSKEDRTTYQETQYF.

The rearrangement joins TRBV10-3 to TRBJ1-6; 7 bases are shared with TRBD1. CDR3 length: 12 amino acids. CDR1 and CDR2 (germline): ENHRY, SYGVKD. V was pared by 6 bases and J by 9 bases, with 2 bases of the junction left unmatched. For the CDR3, the DNA is TGTGCCATCAGGGACAGGCTTTCACCCCTCCACTTT. As protein: CAIRDRLSPLHF.

This chain joins TRBV2 and TRBJ2-2, with 11 bases lining up with TRBD2. CDR3 size: 15 residues. V shed 7 bases and J 4 bases; nucleotides not matched to a gene: 5. Germline-derived CDR1 and CDR2 are SNHLY and FYNNEI. CDR3 coding DNA: TGTGCCAGCAAGGGAGGACTAGCGGGCACCGGGGAGCTGTTTTTT. Translation: CASKGGLAGTGELFF.

This clone was seen a single time. The chain recombines TRBV19 with TRBJ1-5, with D perhaps TRBD1 (5 bases). The germline V gene encodes CDR1 LNHDA and CDR2 SQIVND (reference sequence). V lost 1 base and J lost 6, with 13 bases in between. This CDR3 spans 15 amino acids. CDR3 in amino acids: CASSIGGGVGQPQHF. The CDR3 DNA sequence: TGTGCCAGTAGTATAGGAGGAGGGGTTGGTCAGCCCCAGCATTTT. Looking up the rest from reference TRBV19 and TRBJ1-5 gives the full variable domain: DGGITQSPKYLFRKEGQNVTLSCEQNLNHDAMYWYRQDPGQGLRLIYYSQIVNDFQKGDIAEGYSVSREKKESFPLTVTSAQKNPTAFYLCASSIGGGVGQPQHFGDGTRLSIL.

The genes are TRBV7-2 and TRBJ1-5, with a weak D call TRBD1 (6 bases). Germline V gives CDR1 SGHTA, CDR2 FQGNSA. The CDR3 length is 14 residues. V was clipped by 0 bases and J by 7 bases, with 10 bases between them. CDR3 sequence reads: CASSLAGGGQPQHF. In nucleotides, the CDR3 is TGTGCCAGCAGCTTAGCGGGGGGGGGCCAGCCCCAGCATTTT.

The rearrangement uses TRBV27 and TRBJ2-3; D not resolved. V lost 6 bases, J lost 4 bases, and 14 bases lay in between. Germline values: CDR1 MNHEY, CDR2 SMNVEV (reference sequence). There are 14 residues in the CDR3. The CDR3 sequence: CASSRLPHADTQYF. CDR3 DNA sequence: TGTGCCAGCAGCCGACTGCCCCACGCAGATACGCAGTATTTT.

This chain links TRBV30 with TRBJ1-5, with TRBD1 as a possible D gene (5 bases). The CDR3 loop spans 12 amino acids. With 5 bases removed from V and 5 bases from J, the gap between germline ends came to 10 bases. CDR1 is GTSNPN and CDR2 is SVGIG in the germline V gene (reference sequence). This CDR3 reads CAWARGDQPQHF. The DNA of the CDR3 is TGTGCCTGGGCGAGGGGCGATCAGCCCCAGCATTTT.

This clone was seen only once. This CDR3 reads CASSMSQGSADTQYF. In DNA form, the CDR3 reads TGTGCCAGTAGTATGAGTCAGGGATCCGCAGATACGCAGTATTTT. The chain combines TRBV19 with TRBJ2-3; D possibly corresponds to TRBD1 (5 bases). The CDR3 has 15 amino acids. Looked up from germline, CDR1 is LNHDA and CDR2 is SQIVND (reference sequence). With 3 bases removed from V and 4 bases from J, the gap between germline ends came to 14 bases.

The CDR3 is CASSRQEQETQYF. The CDR3 DNA reads TGTGCCAGCAGTCGACAGGAGCAAGAGACCCAGTACTTC. The chain joins TRBV12-3 or TRBV12-4 to TRBJ2-5; the D gene is possibly TRBD1 (6 bases). V was trimmed by 5 bases and J by 2 bases, leaving 9 bases between them. The CDR3 is 13 residues long.

This chain uses TRBV5-1 with TRBJ2-5, with D uncertain. This CDR3 has 14 amino acids. The ends were cut back, 1 base at V and 2 bases at J, with 9 bases in the middle. Germline V gene lookup returns CDR1 SGHRS and CDR2 YFSETQ. CDR3 sequence reads: CASSLFATQETQYF. CDR3 nucleotides: TGCGCCAGCAGCTTGTTCGCGACACAAGAGACCCAGTACTTC.

The chain recombines TRBV29-1 with TRBJ2-1; a weak D match, TRBD2 (5 bases). Trimming took off 3 bases at V and 2 bases at J, with 8 bases between the two ends. The germline gives CDR1 SQVTM, CDR2 ANQGSEA. CDR3 size: 13 residues. This CDR3 reads CSVEPGTYNEQFF. The CDR3 DNA sequence: TGCAGCGTTGAGCCGGGGACCTACAATGAGCAGTTCTTC.

This chain joins TRBV5-1 and TRBJ2-5, with 11 bases matching TRBD1. After removal of 0 bases from V and 2 bases from J, the junction contained 3 bases not matched to a gene. The CDR3 is 16 residues long. Germline assignment: CDR1 SGHRS and CDR2 YFSETQ. CDR3 in DNA: TGCGCCAGCAGCTTGGGGGACAGGGGGTCTCAAGAGACCCAGTACTTC. It is translated as CASSLGDRGSQETQYF. Full variable domain (rest looked up from reference TRBV5-1 and TRBJ2-5): KAGVTQTPRYLIKTRGQQVTLSCSPISGHRSVSWYQQTPGQGLQFLFEYFSETQRNKGNFPGRFSGRQFSNSRSEMNVSTLELGDSALYLCASSLGDRGSQETQYFGPGTRLLVL.

The J gene is TRBJ1-3, the V gene TRBV28; D is uncertain. The V and J ends lost 4 bases and 1 base respectively, with 8 bases between them. Germline V gene sequence: CDR1 MDHEN, CDR2 SYDVKM. The CDR3 has 14 residues. In DNA, the CDR3 is TGTGCCAGCAGTTCAACAGCATCTGGAAACACCATATATTTT. It translates to CASSSTASGNTIYF.

V and J are TRBV19 and TRBJ2-3, with D possibly matching TRBD1 (5 bases). The germline V gene has CDR1 LNHDA and CDR2 SQIVND (reference sequence). CDR3 length: 13 amino acids. Trimming cost V 7 bases and J 2 bases, with 10 bases left between them. The CDR3 here is CASNRQITDTQYF. CDR3 coding DNA: TGTGCCAGTAATCGACAGATCACAGATACGCAGTATTTT.

The chain is built from TRBV4-2 and TRBJ2-1; TRBD2 aligns across 10 bases. CDR3 size: 16 residues. In germline, CDR1 is LGHNA, CDR2 YNFKEQ. Unmatched junction bases numbered 4, after V lost 0 bases and J lost 5 bases. CDR3 nucleotides: TGTGCCAGCAGCCAAGAGCCAGCGGGGGGGGACAATGAGCAGTTCTTC. Amino acids: CASSQEPAGGDNEQFF.

V and J are TRBV30 and TRBJ1-3; D unresolved. Germline-derived CDR1 and CDR2 are GTSNPN and SVGIG (reference sequence). Trimming stripped 3 bases from V and 0 bases from J, with 6 bases between. The CDR3 has 13 amino acids. The CDR3 region has the DNA TGTGCCTGGAGCCCGTACTCTGGAAACACCATATATTTT. Translated, it gives CAWSPYSGNTIYF.

CDR3 residues: CASSPRPLGSTDTQYF. The CDR3 bases are TGTGCCAGCAGCCCCCGTCCATTGGGTAGCACAGATACGCAGTATTTT. The chain couples TRBV7-7 to TRBJ2-3; no clear D. The CDR3 runs to 16 residues. CDR1 is SSHAT, CDR2 FNYEAQ, per germline (reference sequence). Trimming stripped 5 bases from V and 0 bases from J, with 15 bases between.

The chain recombines TRBV10-3 with TRBJ1-5, with D unclear. CDR3 length: 15 residues. In germline, CDR1 is ENHRY, CDR2 SYGVKD. V was cut by 0 bases and J by 1 base, with 7 bases left in between. The CDR3 is CAISESGQSNQPQHF. CDR3 nucleotide sequence: TGTGCCATCAGTGAGTCCGGGCAGAGCAATCAGCCCCAGCATTTT.

This clone has just a few counts. The V call is TRBV10-3, the J call TRBJ1-3; 7 positions match TRBD1. The CDR3 sequence is 15 residues long. Looked up from germline, CDR1 is ENHRY and CDR2 is SYGVKD. V lost 5 bases to trimming and J lost 0 bases; unmatched junction nucleotides: 4. Here the CDR3 DNA reads TGTGCCATCAGTCGAGGGGGCTTCTCTGGAAACACCATATATTTT. Translation: CAISRGGFSGNTIYF.

This clone appeared a few times. This rearrangement joins TRBV2 to TRBJ2-7; 7 bases match TRBD2. The V segment lost 4 bases and the J segment 5 bases; nucleotides outside the gene matches: 5. The CDR3 runs 13 residues. The germline CDR1 and CDR2 sequences are SNHLY and FYNNEI. DNA for the CDR3: TGTGCCAGCAGTGCGCGACTAGCCCACGAGCAGTACTTC. Residues: CASSARLAHEQYF.

V usage is TRBV5-1 and J usage is TRBJ2-2; TRBD1 or TRBD2 may be the D gene (6 bases each). There are 17 residues in the CDR3. Germline V gene lookup returns CDR1 SGHRS and CDR2 YFSETQ. Trimming took off 5 bases at V and 4 bases at J, with 21 bases between the two ends. The DNA for the CDR3 is TGCGCCAGCAGAGGATTCGGTGGAGGGGGTGGCACCGGGGAGCTGTTTTTT. Protein product: CASRGFGGGGGTGELFF.

The chain links TRBV30 to TRBJ2-3; unclear D gene. Germline lookup yields CDR1 GTSNPN and CDR2 SVGIG (reference sequence). Trimming pared 4 bases from V and 7 bases from J, leaving 9 bases between. The CDR3 runs to 11 residues. CDR3 amino acids: CAWMISHTQYF. CDR3 DNA: TGTGCCTGGATGATCTCCCATACGCAGTATTTT.

This chain links TRBV4-2 with TRBJ2-7; 7 nucleotides line up with TRBD1. The CDR3 runs 16 residues. With 1 base clipped from V and 7 bases from J, the junction kept 13 bases outside the gene matches. CDR1 and CDR2 (germline): LGHNA, YNFKEQ. The CDR3 loop reads CASSQVPGTDPKEQYF. For the CDR3, the DNA is TGTGCCAGCAGCCAAGTCCCCGGGACAGACCCTAAAGAGCAGTACTTC.

The CDR3 DNA reads TGTGCCAGTAGTTTTCAGGGGGCAGGAGGGGAAAAACTGTTTTTT. This encodes CASSFQGAGGEKLFF. This chain connects TRBV19 to TRBJ1-4; 8 bases align to TRBD1. This CDR3 is 15 amino acids long. The V and J ends lost 5 bases and 8 bases, in that order; junction bases with no gene match: 10. Germline V gene lookup returns CDR1 LNHDA and CDR2 SQIVND (reference sequence).

The chain combines TRBV2 with TRBJ2-2; 8 nucleotides agree with TRBD2. Germline loops: CDR1 SNHLY, CDR2 FYNNEI. Unmatched junction bases numbered 11, after V lost 8 bases and J lost 6 bases. The CDR3 spans 15 residues. CDR3 coding DNA: TGTGCCAGCGCCTCGACTAGCGCGATAGCCGGGGAGCTGTTTTTT. Its translation is CASASTSAIAGELFF.

This sequence joins TRBV10-3 and TRBJ1-4; D perhaps matches TRBD1 (5 bases). V was clipped by 10 bases and J by 5 bases, with 11 bases between them. CDR1 and CDR2 from the germline V gene are ENHRY and SYGVKD. This CDR3 is built from 12 residues. CDR3 nucleotide sequence: TGTGCCACGGGGGAGATCAATGAAAAACTGTTTTTT. Residues: CATGEINEKLFF.

This clone was seen only a few times. The chain is built from TRBV11-2 and TRBJ2-1; the D is unclear. Trimming pared 0 bases from V and 9 bases from J, leaving 12 bases between. This CDR3 has 14 amino acids. Germline V gene sequence: CDR1 SGHAT, CDR2 FQNNGV. Here the CDR3 DNA reads TGTGCCAGCAGCTTAGATCGTCTTAGTGTTGAGCAGTTCTTC. The encoded protein is CASSLDRLSVEQFF.

This chain uses TRBV30 with TRBJ1-5; D uncertain. CDR1 GTSNPN and CDR2 SVGIG come from the germline V gene (reference sequence). This CDR3 contains 13 residues. V was trimmed by 3 bases and J by 3 bases, leaving 9 bases between them. The CDR3 region has the DNA TGTGCCTGGAGCCTCAAGTACAATCAGCCCCAGCATTTT. Translating it yields CAWSLKYNQPQHF.

The sample holds one count of this clone. The V and J genes are TRBV11-1 and TRBJ1-1; TRBD1 aligns across 7 bases. There are 15 residues in the CDR3. The germline gives CDR1 SGHAT, CDR2 FQDESV (reference sequence). V lost 6 bases and J lost 6; bases outside the gene matches: 13. In DNA form, the CDR3 reads TGTGCCAGCAGATCCCCTCAGACAGGGAGGCCTGAAGCTTTCTTT. Protein product: CASRSPQTGRPEAFF.

The chain employs TRBV18 and TRBJ2-1, with 16 bases that match TRBD2. The J segment lost 2 bases and the V segment lost 3 bases, leaving 4 bases of the junction unmatched. The CDR3 has 18 residues. The germline gives CDR1 KGHSH, CDR2 LQKENI. DNA for the CDR3: TGTGCCAGCTCACCCGGGACTAGCGGGGGGGCGGCCTACAATGAGCAGTTCTTC. Protein: CASSPGTSGGAAYNEQFF.

V and J are TRBV20-1 and TRBJ1-3; the D is unclear. This CDR3 is 11 amino acids long. Germline assignment: CDR1 DFQATT and CDR2 SNEGSKA (reference sequence). V shed 5 bases and J shed 5 bases, with 7 bases lying between them. CDR3 sequence (DNA): TGCAGTGCTCACACACGAAACACCATATATTTT. It codes for CSAHTRNTIYF.

This sequence joins TRBV18 and TRBJ2-3; no definite D call. Germline V gene lookup returns CDR1 KGHSH and CDR2 LQKENI. This CDR3 comprises 15 residues. V was shortened by 3 bases and J by 0 bases, with 10 bases between the two germline ends. CDR3 residues: CASSPEYLSTDTQYF. The CDR3 coding sequence is TGTGCCAGCTCACCTGAATATCTTAGCACAGATACGCAGTATTTT.